The 13 T cell receptor beta chains given below trace back to one sample, sequenced in a study of T cells in Graves' hyperthyroidism and ophthalmopathy. What was amplified from RNA transcripts were TCR beta CDR3 regions. The TCR CDR3 first-round RT-PCR relied on the HTBI primer set. TCRdb re-called the multiplex PCR reads through MiXCR, storing one row per CDR3 protein. Among roughly 500,000 distinct CDR3 sequences, 40% to 50% were seen once, and the ten largest hold around two fifths. The sequencing input was peripheral blood or thyroid tissue (not recorded which). The receptors come from an adult woman with Graves' disease, either hyperthyroidism or ophthalmopathy (not recorded which).

The sample holds one count of this clonotype. The chain recombines TRBV18 with TRBJ1-1; TRBD1 matches 10 bases. Germline V gene sequence: CDR1 KGHSH, CDR2 LQKENI. Trimming cost V 3 bases and J 3 bases; bases outside gene matches: 10. The CDR3 runs 17 residues. The CDR3 DNA is TGTGCCAGCTCACCCAAAATGGACAGGGGGTTGGACACTGAAGCTTTCTTT. This encodes CASSPKMDRGLDTEAFF.

This clonotype was detected ten times or more. The J gene is TRBJ2-2, the V gene TRBV11-2; D call uncertain. CDR3 length: 14 amino acids. The V end lost 3 bases, the J end lost 4 bases, and 9 bases lay between the germline ends. Germline-derived CDR1 and CDR2 are SGHAT and FQNNGV. CDR3 sequence (DNA): TGTGCCAGCAGCTTTGTCCGATTCACCGGGGAGCTGTTTTTT. Protein product: CASSFVRFTGELFF.

For the CDR3, the DNA is TGTGCCATCAGCGCCTCCGCGGGACTAGGAAGTTCCCAGTACTTC. Residues: CAISASAGLGSSQYF. The V and J genes are TRBV10-3 and TRBJ2-5; TRBD2 matches at 8 bases. CDR1 is ENHRY, CDR2 SYGVKD, per germline. The CDR3 spans 15 residues. Unmatched junction bases numbered 15, after V lost 6 bases and J lost 9 bases.

A remark on this clonotype: No DNA is shown, since the ends of the CDR3 on it are uncertain; the CDR3 is the one TCRdb lists. V is TRBV7-9 and J is TRBJ2-7; the DNA was not compared with TRBD2, the D call given in the table. The CDR3 is made up of 21 amino acids, end residues included. Germline V CDR1 and CDR2: SEHNR, FQNEAQ (reference sequence). CDR3 sequence reads: CASSFYICSAVGLAGTYEQYF.

The rearrangement uses TRBV7-9 and TRBJ1-1; D remains ambiguous. The germline V gene encodes CDR1 SEHNR and CDR2 FQNEAQ (reference sequence). Trimming cost V 4 bases and J 1 base, with 10 bases left between them. The CDR3 runs 14 residues. CDR3 nucleotide sequence: TGTGCCAGCAGCTCCCCCGACGCGAACACTGAAGCTTTCTTT. Protein sequence: CASSSPDANTEAFF.

This clonotype was seen just once. The chain combines TRBV29-1 with TRBJ2-3; D is perhaps TRBD1 (5 bases). The CDR3 loop spans 15 amino acids. Germline lookup yields CDR1 SQVTM and CDR2 ANQGSEA. V was trimmed by 1 base and J by 0 bases, leaving 11 bases between them. As DNA, the CDR3 is TGCAGCGTTGAAGGGGGCACGCGAAGCACAGATACGCAGTATTTT. This sequence encodes CSVEGGTRSTDTQYF.

The gene calls are TRBV25-1 and TRBJ1-1, with D perhaps TRBD1 (6 bases). V was pared by 4 bases and J by 4 bases, with 16 bases between. The CDR3 loop spans 15 amino acids. CDR1 is MGHDK and CDR2 is SYGVNS in the germline V gene. Written as DNA, the CDR3 is TGTGCCAGCAGTGCTACCTTACAGGGTGGCACTGAAGCTTTCTTT. It translates to CASSATLQGGTEAFF.

The rearrangement links TRBV4-3 to TRBJ1-6, with TRBD1 matching over 7 bases. Germline V gene lookup returns CDR1 LGHNA and CDR2 YSLEER. V gave up 3 bases and J gave up 14 bases; unmatched junction bases: 10. This CDR3 contains 14 residues. CDR3 loop: CASSQSHRGAALHF. CDR3 in DNA: TGCGCCAGCAGCCAGTCCCACAGGGGTGCGGCCCTCCACTTT.

This clonotype has ten or more counts. The chain links TRBV2 to TRBJ1-3; D is ambiguous. The CDR3 runs to 17 residues. Per the germline V gene, CDR1 is SNHLY and CDR2 is FYNNEI. The germline V and J ends were trimmed by 2 bases and 3 bases, with 17 bases remaining between them. CDR3 bases: TGTGCCAGCAGTGAAAGGAGGCCTACGGTTGATGGAAACACCATATATTTT. Residues: CASSERRPTVDGNTIYF.

Notes on this clonotype: One end of the junction fails to match germline, which may point to a read error. CDR3 loop: CSPQGRREKLFF. In nucleotides, the CDR3 is TGCAGCCCACAGGGTCGGCGGGAAAAACTATTTTTT. The chain has TRBV20-1 and TRBJ1-4; D is perhaps TRBD1 (6 bases). Germline CDR1 DFQATT, CDR2 SNEGSKA (reference sequence). CDR3 length: 12 residues.

The rearrangement links TRBV20-1 to TRBJ1-4, with a tentative D call TRBD1 (5 bases). The CDR3 runs to 12 residues. Germline CDR1 DFQATT, CDR2 SNEGSKA (reference sequence). The CDR3 region is CSLATENEKLFF. The CDR3, as DNA: TGCAGCCTGGCGACAGAGAATGAAAAACTGTTTTTT.

This clonotype was recorded only once. The junction differs from germline at one of its ends, possibly a read error. The rearrangement links TRBV2 to TRBJ1-1, with a weak D call TRBD1 (5 bases). The CDR3 has 14 residues. Germline V gene sequence: CDR1 SNHLY, CDR2 FYNNEI. For the CDR3, the DNA is TGTGCCAGCAGTGAGTGGGGCGGGAACACTGAAGCTGTTTTT. Protein: CASSEWGGNTEAVF.

CDR3 coding DNA: TGTGCCAGCGGTCGCCCGGGACAGGGTAATTCACCCCTCCACTTT. Its translation: CASGRPGQGNSPLHF. This chain connects TRBV9 to TRBJ1-6, with TRBD1 identical over 9 bases. Germline V gives CDR1 SGDLS, CDR2 YYNGEE. The CDR3 spans 15 residues. V dropped 7 bases and J dropped 6; count of bases not matched to a gene: 8.